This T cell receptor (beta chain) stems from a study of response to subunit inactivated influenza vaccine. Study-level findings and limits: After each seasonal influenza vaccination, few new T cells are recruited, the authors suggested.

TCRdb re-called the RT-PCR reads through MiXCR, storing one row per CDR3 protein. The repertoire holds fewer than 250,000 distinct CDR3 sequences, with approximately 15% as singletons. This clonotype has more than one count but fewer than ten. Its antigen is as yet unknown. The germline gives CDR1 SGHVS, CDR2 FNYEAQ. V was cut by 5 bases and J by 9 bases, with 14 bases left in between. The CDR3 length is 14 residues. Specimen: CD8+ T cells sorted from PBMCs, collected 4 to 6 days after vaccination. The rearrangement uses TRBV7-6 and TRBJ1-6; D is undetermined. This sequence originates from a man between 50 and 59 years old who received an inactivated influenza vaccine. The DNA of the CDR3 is TGTGCCAGCAGCACCAATATGGGAGGTTCACCCCTCCACTTT. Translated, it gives CASSTNMGGSPLHF. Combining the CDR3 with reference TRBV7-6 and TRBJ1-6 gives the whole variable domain GAGVSQSPRYKVTKRGQDVALRCDPISGHVSLYWYRQALGQGPEFLTYFNYEAQQDKSGLPNDRFSAERPEGSISTLTIQRTEQRDSAMYRCASSTNMGGSPLHFGNGTRLTVT.